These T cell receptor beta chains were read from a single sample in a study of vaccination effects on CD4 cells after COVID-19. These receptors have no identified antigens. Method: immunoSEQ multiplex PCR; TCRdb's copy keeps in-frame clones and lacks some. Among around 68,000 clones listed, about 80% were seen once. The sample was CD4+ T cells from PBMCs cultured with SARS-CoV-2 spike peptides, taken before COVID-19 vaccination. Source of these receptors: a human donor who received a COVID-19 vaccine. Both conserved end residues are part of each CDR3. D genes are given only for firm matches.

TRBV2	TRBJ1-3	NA	CASSERVSGNTIYF
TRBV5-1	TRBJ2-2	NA	CASSLNSAENTGELFF
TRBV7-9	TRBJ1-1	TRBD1	CASSLVGTGHTEAFF
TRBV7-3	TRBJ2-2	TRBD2	CASSLKFPASGGSPNTGELFF
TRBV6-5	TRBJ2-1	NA	CASRRPGLYNEQFF
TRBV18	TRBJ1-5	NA	CASSPDGHGNQPQHF
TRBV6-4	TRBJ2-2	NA	CASSDHPSRGRADTGELFF
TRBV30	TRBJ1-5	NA	CAWSVTLNQPQHF
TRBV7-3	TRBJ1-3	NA	CASSLTPPGTGNTIYF
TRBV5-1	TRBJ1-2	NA	CASSLAQMNYGYTF
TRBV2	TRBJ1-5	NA	CASSEDRGNQPQHF
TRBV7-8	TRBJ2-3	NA	CASSSQGKWADTQYF
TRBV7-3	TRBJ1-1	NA	CASSRQAGSTEAFF
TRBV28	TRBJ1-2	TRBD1	CASRLPGQGASGYTF
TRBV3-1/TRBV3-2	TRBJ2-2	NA	CASSPSGITGELFF
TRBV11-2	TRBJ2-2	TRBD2	CASSYPAASGITGELFF
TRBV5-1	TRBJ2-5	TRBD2	CASSLAPSGGYQETQYF
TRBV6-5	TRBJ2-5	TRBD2	CASRDRGGETQYF
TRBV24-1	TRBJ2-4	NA	CATSDLGGGNIQYF
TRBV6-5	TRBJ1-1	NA	CASSWQGIAEAFF
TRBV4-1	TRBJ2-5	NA	CASSLYRDGETQYF
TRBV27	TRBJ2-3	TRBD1	CASSLDRVLATDTQYF
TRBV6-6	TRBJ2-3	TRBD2	CASRIAGGPDTQYF
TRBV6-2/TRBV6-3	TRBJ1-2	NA	CASCPRSVYGYTF
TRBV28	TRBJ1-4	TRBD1	CASSPGQGNEKLFF
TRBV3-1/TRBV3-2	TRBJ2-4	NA	CASSSREQVNIQYF
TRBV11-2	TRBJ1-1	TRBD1	CASSSRDRDGNTEAFF
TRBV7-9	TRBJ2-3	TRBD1	CASSHRRQGTDTDTQYF
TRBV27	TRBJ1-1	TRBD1	CASRHRGNTEAFF
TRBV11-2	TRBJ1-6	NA	CASSSRYNSPLHF
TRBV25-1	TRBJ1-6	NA	CASSESSRVDNSPLHF
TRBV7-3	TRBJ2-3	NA	CASSPQTGADTQYF
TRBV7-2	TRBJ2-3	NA	CASSPLVNTQYF
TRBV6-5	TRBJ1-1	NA	CASIGQTFTEAFF
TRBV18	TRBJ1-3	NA	CASSPSPGQYSGNTIYF
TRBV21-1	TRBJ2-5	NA	CASSKRRGEETQYF
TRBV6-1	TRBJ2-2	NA	CASSESIGGELFF
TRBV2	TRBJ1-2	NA	CASSEALAGGYTF
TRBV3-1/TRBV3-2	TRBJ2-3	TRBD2	CASSQRGSTDTQYF
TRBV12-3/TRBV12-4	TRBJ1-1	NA	CASSPTAGTEAFF
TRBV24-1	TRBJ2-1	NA	CATSDELGGGGNEQFF
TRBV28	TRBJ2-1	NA	CASSLDFLGVWGNEQFF
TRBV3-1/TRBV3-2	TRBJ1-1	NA	CASSQAGTNTEAFF
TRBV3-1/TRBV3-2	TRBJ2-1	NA	CASSPPGGRNEQFF
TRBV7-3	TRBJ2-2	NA	CASSSLGGNTGELFF
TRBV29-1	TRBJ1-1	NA	CSVASSRREAFF
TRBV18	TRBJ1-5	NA	CASSPNRDQPQHF
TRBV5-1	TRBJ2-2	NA	CASSLVTNTGELFF